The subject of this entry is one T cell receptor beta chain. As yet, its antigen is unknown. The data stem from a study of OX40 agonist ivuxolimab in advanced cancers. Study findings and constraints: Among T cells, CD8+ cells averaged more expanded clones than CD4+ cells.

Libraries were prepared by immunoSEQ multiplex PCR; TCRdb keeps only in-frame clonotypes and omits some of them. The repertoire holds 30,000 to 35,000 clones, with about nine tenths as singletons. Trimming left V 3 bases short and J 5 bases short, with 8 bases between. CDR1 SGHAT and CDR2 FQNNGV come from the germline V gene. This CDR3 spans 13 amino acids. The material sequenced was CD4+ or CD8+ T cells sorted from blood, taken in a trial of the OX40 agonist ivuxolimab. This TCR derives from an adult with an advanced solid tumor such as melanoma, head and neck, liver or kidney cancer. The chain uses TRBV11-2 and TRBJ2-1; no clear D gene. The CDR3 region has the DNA TGTGCCAGCAGCTTTCACGTAAACAATGAGCAGTTCTTC. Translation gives CASSFHVNNEQFF.